This record concerns one T cell receptor beta chain sequence. Its target antigen remains unknown. Nothing much larger sits one base from this clone, and base qualities are not available. The data stem from a study of blood T cell repertoires in COVID-19 (TCRdb year 2020). In the study overall: Samples covering the acute and convalescent phases of COVID-19 were provided by collaborators in the United States, Italy and Spain. The prospective study material was composed of cDNA or gDNA derived from T cells, B-cell-depleted T cells, or PBMCs. Samples were obtained from the ongoing ImmuneRACE study (first 160 participants) and from over 1,000 subjects provided by 6 global collaborators. The dataset comprised deeply sampled blood TCRbeta repertoires from subjects exposed to, actively infected with, or recovered from COVID-19. The repertoires were made available in a free public database intended to serve as a resource for research on the immune response to SARS-CoV-2. A de-identified subject ID, COVID-19 status, age in years and sex were almost always included in the sample metadata. Where HLA class I and class II types were available, the types were taken from metadata supplied by the sample provider, not from assay-based typing. Beyond this particular receptor, the publication reports: Clinical and demographic metadata were provided uncurated, with the amount varying by source and participant.

TCRbeta CDR3 regions were amplified from genomic DNA using the immunoSEQ Assay, a bias-controlled multiplex PCR. In the authors' own workflow: Within the assay, amplification of reference gene primers was used to estimate how many nucleated cells each sample contained. Sequence reads were collapsed and filtered to measure the absolute abundance of every unique TCRbeta CDR3 rearrangement. For each sample, productive Simpson clonality was calculated by taking the square root of Simpson's diversity index across productive rearrangements. As stored in TCRdb, this immuneACCESS dataset retains in-frame rearrangements with V and J assigned. A fraction of the clones does not appear; measured against another copy, unresolved V genes explain less than half of the discrepancy, and the remainder lacks a known reason. V and J calls and clone size come straight from that table; D and trimming were deduced from the DNA. Present in this sample are fewer than 500,000 clones, roughly 88% of which were seen just once. The ten largest clones take up 0.95% to 1% of the sample.

In the prospective study, participants were roughly 18 to 100 years old, resided in approximately 22 geographic areas of the United States, and were enrolled through a virtual design. To assign participants to cohorts, the prospective study relied on clinical history that participants themselves reported in a screening survey and a study questionnaire. Each participant in the prospective study had whole blood, serum and a nasopharyngeal or oropharyngeal swab collected by mobile phlebotomists. Additional blood draws and questionnaires over an approximately two-month period could optionally be provided by prospective study participants. Before DNA extraction, prospective study blood samples were shipped either frozen or at room temperature. Specimen: PBMCs or T cells enriched from blood (not recorded which). The sequence was collected from a woman aged 25 to 39 with acute COVID-19.

The CDR3 reads as follows: CASSDPDSGVLTDTQYF. The DNA sequence follows: TGTGCCAGCAGTGACCCAGATAGCGGGGTACTCACAGATACGCAGTATTTT. This chain is built from TRBV2 and TRBJ2-3, with 8 bases in between that match TRBD2. There are 17 amino acids in the CDR3, from cysteine to phenylalanine inclusive. Solely the CDR3 DNA is kept, with 51 bases framed from the first base. Taken from the germline V gene, the CDR1 and CDR2 loops are SNHLY and FYNNEI. Clipping removes 3 bases from V and 2 bases from J, with 10 as the unmatched junction base count.